One and the same sample provided the 5 T cell receptor beta chains below, sequenced in a study of cytomegalovirus exposure and HLA in healthy donors. Primers: 60 Vbeta forward and 13 Jbeta reverse. Profiled with immunoSEQ multiplex PCR; TCRdb holds only in-frame clones, not every one. The repertoire includes 98,000 or so clones, approximately 76% of them detected once, and approximately 5% sits in the top ten. The sequenced sample was PBMCs. The receptors shown here come from a woman between 18 and 29 years old in good health and CMV-seropositive.

This clone came up a few times. J is TRBJ1-2 and V is TRBV6-6; D is perhaps TRBD1 (6 bases). V was cut by 2 bases and J by 2 bases, with 12 bases left in between. The CDR3 extends over 15 amino acids. Germline V gene lookup returns CDR1 MNHNY and CDR2 SVGAGI (reference sequence). For the CDR3, the DNA is TGTGCCAGCAGTTACGGCCAGGGGCTAAACTATGGCTACACCTTC. Translated, it gives CASSYGQGLNYGYTF.

The V and J genes are TRBV28 and TRBJ1-2; D remains unclear. V was shortened by 6 bases and J by 0 bases, with 20 bases between the two germline ends. The length of the CDR3 is 17 residues. Germline assignment: CDR1 MDHEN and CDR2 SYDVKM. The CDR3 DNA is TGTGCCAGCAGCGACACAGACCGCTATCAAGCTAACTATGGCTACACCTTC. It encodes CASSDTDRYQANYGYTF.

The genes are TRBV25-1 and TRBJ2-1, with TRBD1 matching 7 bases. This CDR3 has 12 residues. Germline V lookup: CDR1 MGHDK, CDR2 SYGVNS. Unmatched junction bases numbered 4, after V lost 7 bases and J lost 7 bases. The CDR3 nucleotides are TGTGCCAGCATCACGGACAGGAATGAGCAGTTCTTC. This translates into CASITDRNEQFF.

This chain connects TRBV5-1 to TRBJ1-1; 7 bases align to TRBD1. The junction had 9 bases not matched to a gene; V was cut back by 1 base and J by 0 bases. The germline V gene encodes CDR1 SGHRS and CDR2 YFSETQ. The CDR3 is 17 residues long. CDR3 DNA: TGCGCCAGCAGCTTGTGGGGCTCAACAGGGGTGAACACTGAAGCTTTCTTT. Translating gives CASSLWGSTGVNTEAFF.

The chain joins TRBV30 to TRBJ2-5; 9 bases agree with TRBD1. J was trimmed by 5 bases and V by 6 bases; bases with no gene match: 10. This CDR3 is 14 amino acids long. Germline V gives CDR1 GTSNPN, CDR2 SVGIG (reference sequence). The CDR3 DNA is TGTGCCTGCTCCGGAGGACAGGGGAGGGAGACCCAGTACTTC. Protein sequence: CACSGGQGRETQYF.